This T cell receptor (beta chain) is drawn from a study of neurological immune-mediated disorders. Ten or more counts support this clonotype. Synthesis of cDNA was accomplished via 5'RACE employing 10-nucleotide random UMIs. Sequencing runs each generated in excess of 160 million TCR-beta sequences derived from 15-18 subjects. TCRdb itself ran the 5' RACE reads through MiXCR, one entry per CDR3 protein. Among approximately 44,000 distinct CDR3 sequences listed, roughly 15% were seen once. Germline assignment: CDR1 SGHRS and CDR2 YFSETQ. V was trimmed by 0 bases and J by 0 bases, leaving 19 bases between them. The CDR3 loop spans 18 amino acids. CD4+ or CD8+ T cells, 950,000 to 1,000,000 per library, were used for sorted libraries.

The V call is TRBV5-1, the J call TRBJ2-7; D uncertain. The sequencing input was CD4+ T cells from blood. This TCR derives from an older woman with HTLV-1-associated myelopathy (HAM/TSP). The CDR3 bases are TGCGCCAGCAGCTTGGGTGGCAGACTTTCCCCGAGCTCCTACGAGCAGTACTTC. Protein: CASSLGGRLSPSSYEQYF.